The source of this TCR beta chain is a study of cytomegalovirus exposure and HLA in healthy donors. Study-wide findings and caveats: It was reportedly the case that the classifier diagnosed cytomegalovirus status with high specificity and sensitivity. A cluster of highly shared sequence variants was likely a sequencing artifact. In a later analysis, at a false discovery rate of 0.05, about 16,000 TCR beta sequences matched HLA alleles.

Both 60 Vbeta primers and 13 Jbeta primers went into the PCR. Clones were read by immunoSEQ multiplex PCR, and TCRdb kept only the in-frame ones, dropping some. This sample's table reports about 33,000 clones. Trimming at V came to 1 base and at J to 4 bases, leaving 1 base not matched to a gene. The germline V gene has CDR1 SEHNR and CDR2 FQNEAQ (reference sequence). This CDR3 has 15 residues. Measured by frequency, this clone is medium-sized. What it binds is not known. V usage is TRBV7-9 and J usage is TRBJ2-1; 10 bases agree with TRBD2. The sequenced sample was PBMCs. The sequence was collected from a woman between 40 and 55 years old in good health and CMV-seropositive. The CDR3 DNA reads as TGTGCCAGCAGCTTAGGTAGCGGGAGGTACAATGAGCAGTTCTTC. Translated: CASSLGSGRYNEQFF.